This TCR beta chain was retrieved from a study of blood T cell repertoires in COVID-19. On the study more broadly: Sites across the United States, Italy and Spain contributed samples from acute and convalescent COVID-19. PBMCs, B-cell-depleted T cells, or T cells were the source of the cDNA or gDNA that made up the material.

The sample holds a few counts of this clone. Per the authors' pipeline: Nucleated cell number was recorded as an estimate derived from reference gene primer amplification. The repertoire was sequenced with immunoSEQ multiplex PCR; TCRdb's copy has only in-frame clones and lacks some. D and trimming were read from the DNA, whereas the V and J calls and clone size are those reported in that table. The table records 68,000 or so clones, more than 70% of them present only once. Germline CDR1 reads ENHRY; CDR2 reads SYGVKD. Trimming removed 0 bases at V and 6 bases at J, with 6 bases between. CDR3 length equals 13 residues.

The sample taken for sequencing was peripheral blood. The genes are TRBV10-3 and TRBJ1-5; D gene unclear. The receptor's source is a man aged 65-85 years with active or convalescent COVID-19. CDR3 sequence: CAISESASQPQHF. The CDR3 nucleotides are TGTGCCATCAGTGAGTCTGCTAGTCAGCCCCAGCATTTT.